The source of this T cell receptor beta chain is a study of Ad26.COV2.S vaccination and SARS-CoV-2 variants. TCRdb's copy holds only in-frame clones and misses some; the assay was immunoSEQ multiplex PCR. The sample has about 350,000 clones; around nine tenths are singletons. Trimming stripped 4 bases from V and 7 bases from J, with 20 bases between. CDR1 LGHNA and CDR2 YNFKEQ come from the germline V gene. The CDR3 loop spans 17 amino acids. Treatment: over 15 received Ad26.COV2.S at low or high dose, single or two shots; about five received placebo; per-sample allocation not given. Day 63 after the first injection of vaccine or placebo was the sampling time.

V gene TRBV4-2 combines with J gene TRBJ1-6; D is possibly TRBD1 (5 bases). The sample was peripheral blood, taken in a trial of Ad26.COV2.S vaccine versus placebo. The sequence was obtained from a person aged 18-65 years who received the Ad26.COV2.S COVID-19 vaccine or a placebo. The CDR3 DNA reads as TGTGCCAGCAGCCGTAGGACGACGGGGGGGGACAATTCACCCCTCCACTTT. Its protein is CASSRRTTGGDNSPLHF.